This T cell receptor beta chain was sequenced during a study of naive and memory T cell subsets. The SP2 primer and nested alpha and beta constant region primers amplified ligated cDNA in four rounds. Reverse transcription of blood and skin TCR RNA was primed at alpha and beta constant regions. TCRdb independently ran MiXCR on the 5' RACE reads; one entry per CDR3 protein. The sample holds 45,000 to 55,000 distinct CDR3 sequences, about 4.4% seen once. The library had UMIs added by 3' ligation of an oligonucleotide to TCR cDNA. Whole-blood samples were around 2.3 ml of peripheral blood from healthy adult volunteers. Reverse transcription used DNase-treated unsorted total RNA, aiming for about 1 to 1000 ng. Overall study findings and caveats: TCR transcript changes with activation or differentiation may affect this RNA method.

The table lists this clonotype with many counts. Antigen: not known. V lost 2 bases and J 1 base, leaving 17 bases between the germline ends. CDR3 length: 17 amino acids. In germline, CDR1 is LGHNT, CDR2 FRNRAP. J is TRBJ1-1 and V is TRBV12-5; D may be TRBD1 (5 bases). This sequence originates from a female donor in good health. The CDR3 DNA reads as TGTGCTAGTGGTTTGCTCCCTTCCCGGGGCCGGAACACTGAAGCTTTCTTT. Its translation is CASGLLPSRGRNTEAFF.